This is a list of T cell receptor beta chains from one sample in a study of blood T cell repertoires in COVID-19. Produced via immunoSEQ multiplex PCR; TCRdb's table is partial and in-frame only. The profile shows approximately 140,000 clones, roughly four fifths of them singletons. Sequenced input: peripheral blood. The source of these receptors is an elderly woman in a cohort sampled during active or convalescent COVID-19. The CDR3 runs from the conserved cysteine through the conserved F or W.

>TRBV2|TRBJ2-3
CASSGTSGGPDTQYF
>TRBV6-5|TRBJ2-7
CASTATGAYEQYF
>TRBV6-5|TRBJ1-4
CASSYHRQATNEKLFF
>TRBV6-2/TRBV6-3|TRBJ2-3
CASSASGTGLLGTQYF
>TRBV5-1|TRBJ2-7
CASSLVLAGGYEQYF
>TRBV18|TRBJ1-2
CASSPPSVAYGYTF
>TRBV9|TRBJ1-1
CASSVDSFTEAFF
>TRBV18|TRBJ2-3
CASSPSTDTQYF
>TRBV5-1|TRBJ2-2
CASSFSGGRIFTGELFF
>TRBV10-3|TRBJ1-1
CAITGQGNTEAFF
>TRBV19|TRBJ2-2
CASCVAGITGELFF
>TRBV29-1|TRBJ1-1
CSAKTGITVGTEAFF
>TRBV19|TRBJ2-7
CASSSAGGSSPTRKYEQYF
>TRBV4-1|TRBJ2-5
CASSQLPGRQETQYF
>TRBV5-1|TRBJ2-7
CASSFMRGAPHEQYF
>TRBV28|TRBJ1-1
CASSLLGRTGGGVNTEAFF